Shown below are 9 T cell receptor beta chains from a single sample sequenced in a study of blood T cell repertoires in COVID-19. Measured with immunoSEQ multiplex PCR; TCRdb has only the in-frame clones, and not every one. In the table there are some 300,000 clones, around 92% of which are singletons. Sequencing was done on a sample of PBMCs or T cells enriched from blood (not recorded which). These receptors all come from a woman aged 50 to 60 who had been exposed to COVID-19.

CDR3 sequence reads: CATSDFRVTTNTDTQYF. The CDR3 region has the DNA TGTGCCACCAGTGATTTCCGGGTGACCACGAACACAGATACGCAGTATTTT. The chain is built from TRBV24-1 and TRBJ2-3; unclear D gene. This CDR3 is built from 17 residues. The germline V and J ends were trimmed by 1 base and 2 bases, with 15 bases remaining between them. Germline loops: CDR1 KGHDR, CDR2 SFDVKD.

The V gene is TRBV24-1, the J gene TRBJ2-3; TRBD1 agrees at 9 bases. J lost 6 bases, V lost 4 bases, and 16 bases had no gene match. Germline-derived CDR1 and CDR2 are KGHDR and SFDVKD. The CDR3 totals 18 residues. CDR3 protein: CATSEPGTGLGSSDTQYF. The CDR3 DNA is TGTGCCACCAGTGAACCCGGGACAGGGTTAGGTTCAAGTGATACGCAGTATTTT.

The V gene is TRBV19, the J gene TRBJ1-4, with 9 bases aligning to TRBD1. In germline, CDR1 is LNHDA, CDR2 SQIVND (reference sequence). The CDR3 contains 16 residues. The trim removed 4 bases at V and 6 bases at J, leaving 9 bases unmatched. The CDR3 is CASSTVSGTGHEKLFF. In nucleotides, the CDR3 is TGTGCCAGTAGTACGGTGTCCGGGACAGGGCATGAAAAACTGTTTTTT.

The V call is TRBV7-9, the J call TRBJ1-2, with a weak D call TRBD1 (6 bases). This CDR3 comprises 13 residues. The germline gives CDR1 SEHNR, CDR2 FQNEAQ (reference sequence). V was trimmed by 7 bases and J by 4 bases, leaving 13 bases between them. In DNA, the CDR3 is TGTGCCAGCACCCCGGACAGTATCTATGGCTACACCTTC. It encodes CASTPDSIYGYTF.

The V call is TRBV29-1, the J call TRBJ2-3; 8 bases match TRBD2. Germline CDR1 and CDR2: SQVTM and ANQGSEA. The CDR3 runs 15 residues. V was clipped by 8 bases and J by 1 base; unmatched bases: 11. DNA of the CDR3: TGCAGCTCTGGAGGGGCGGGGGGCCGCACAGATACGCAGTATTTT. It codes for CSSGGAGGRTDTQYF.

The chain carries TRBV2 and TRBJ2-5; 7 bases align to TRBD2. V lost 8 bases to trimming and J lost 3 bases; unmatched junction nucleotides: 9. The germline gives CDR1 SNHLY, CDR2 FYNNEI. CDR3 length equals 14 residues. CDR3 residues: CASSLGGQEETQYF. As DNA, the CDR3 is TGTGCCAGCTCCCTGGGAGGGCAAGAAGAGACCCAGTACTTC.

A few counts support this clone. The chain uses TRBV7-2 and TRBJ2-3; TRBD2 agrees at 9 bases. V lost 2 bases and J lost 0; bases outside the gene matches: 12. Germline CDR1 is SGHTA and CDR2 is FQGNSA. This CDR3 contains 19 residues. CDR3 in amino acids: CASSLKFSGGLTSTDTQYF. In nucleotides, the CDR3 is TGTGCCAGCAGCTTAAAGTTCAGCGGGGGGCTTACTAGCACAGATACGCAGTATTTT.

In its sample, this clone was seen a few times. The J gene is TRBJ2-3, the V gene TRBV19, with 7 positions matching TRBD1. The V and J ends lost 5 bases and 0 bases, in that order; junction bases with no gene match: 5. The V gene's germline CDR1 is LNHDA and CDR2 SQIVND (reference sequence). This CDR3 has 15 amino acids. CDR3 DNA: TGTGCCAGTAGTGGGGACAGTCCTAGCACAGATACGCAGTATTTT. It specifies CASSGDSPSTDTQYF.

The genes are TRBV6-1 and TRBJ2-5; 11 bases are shared with TRBD1. This CDR3 is built from 16 residues. The V and J ends lost 4 bases and 4 bases, in that order; junction bases with no gene match: 8. Germline assignment: CDR1 MNHNS and CDR2 SASEGT. The CDR3 loop reads CASSAGQGGDGETQYF. CDR3 nucleotide sequence: TGTGCCAGCAGTGCGGGACAGGGGGGGGACGGAGAGACCCAGTACTTC.